This T cell receptor (beta chain) stems from a study of T cell changes during pregnancy in multiple sclerosis. Here immunoSEQ multiplex PCR was the method, and the copy in TCRdb shows in-frame clones only, minus some. The repertoire has roughly 39,000 clones, about nine tenths of them found once; the top ten carry 0.4% to 0.55%. This specimen was CD4+ T cells from peripheral blood mononuclear cells, taken in the first trimester of pregnancy. The clonotype originates from a female donor in good health, enrolled as a control in a pregnancy study.

CDR3 DNA: TGTGCCTGGGAGCGGGGGGTACCCGGGGAGCTGTTTTTT. Protein: CAWERGVPGELFF. The rearrangement uses TRBV30 and TRBJ2-2; 9 positions match TRBD2. CDR3 length equals 13 residues. V lost 5 bases to trimming and J lost 6 bases; unmatched junction nucleotides: 4. Germline V CDR1 and CDR2: GTSNPN, SVGIG (reference sequence).